Sequencing of this T cell receptor beta chain was carried out in a study of CD8 T cells in ankylosing spondylitis. This clonotype was counted a few times. Its antigen remains unidentified. TCRdb analysed the 5' RACE reads with MiXCR anew, one entry per CDR3 protein. The sample carries some 300,000 distinct CDR3 sequences, about 20% recorded once. General study findings and limits: Reported data indicate significant enrichment of disease-linked clones within matched ankylosing spondylitis synovial fluid. For ankylosing spondylitis blood, a TCR beta motif of several highly homologous variants appeared characteristic.

The origin of this receptor is a female donor with ankylosing spondylitis or in good health (not recorded which). Sample: blood, either unsorted or a sorted T cell fraction (not recorded which).

The CDR3 DNA reads TGTGCCAGCAGTTTTTCGACAGAATATAATTCACCCCTCCACTTT. Its protein product is CASSFSTEYNSPLHF. This chain links TRBV12-3 or TRBV12-4 with TRBJ1-6, with D possibly TRBD1 on 5 matching bases. V was pared by 3 bases and J by 4 bases, with 10 bases between. The CDR3 extends over 15 amino acids.